The entry below describes one TCR beta chain. Per the original data handling: Amplifying reference gene primers gave estimates of nucleated cell counts. TCRdb's table, derived via immunoSEQ multiplex PCR, lists solely in-frame clones and lacks some. The DNA was the basis for D and trimming; V, J and clone size are from that table. The sample carries roughly 64,000 clones, 80% to 90% recorded once. The source of the sample is a study of blood T cell repertoires in COVID-19. Across the study: Italy, Spain and the United States were the sources of the convalescent and acute COVID-19 samples.

Material for sequencing was peripheral blood. The receptor's source is a man in his fifties with active COVID-19.

CDR3 in amino acids: CASRKWGGGFTDTQYF. CDR3 DNA: TGTGCCAGCAGGAAGTGGGGAGGGGGATTCACAGATACGCAGTATTTT. The chain has TRBV2 and TRBJ2-3; tentatively, D is TRBD2 (7 bases). Germline values: CDR1 SNHLY, CDR2 FYNNEI. Trimming cost V 6 bases and J 2 bases, with 18 bases left between them. CDR3 length: 16 amino acids.